This T cell receptor beta chain was recovered during a study of CD8 T cells in ankylosing spondylitis. Germline values: CDR1 MNHNS, CDR2 SASEGT. This CDR3 is 13 amino acids long. Trimming took off 5 bases at V and 5 bases at J, with 10 bases between the two ends. This clonotype showed up many times. What it recognizes is unknown. Points from the study as a whole: Disease-linked clones, CD8+, were relatively rare in peripheral blood.

TCRdb reprocessed the 5' RACE reads with MiXCR, giving one entry per CDR3 protein. The repertoire holds a few hundred thousand distinct CDR3 sequences, with roughly 10% as singletons. The sequence derives from a male donor with ankylosing spondylitis or in good health (not recorded which). The V gene is TRBV6-1, the J gene TRBJ1-5; D is unresolved. Source material: blood, either unsorted or a sorted T cell fraction (not recorded which). CDR3 sequence: CASSPNRDQPQHF. CDR3 nucleotides: TGTGCCAGCAGTCCCAACCGAGATCAGCCCCAGCATTTT.